Sequencing of this TCR beta chain was carried out in a study of T cell changes during pregnancy in multiple sclerosis. This table comes from immunoSEQ multiplex PCR, and its TCRdb copy is limited to in-frame clones, with some not included. There are just over 40,000 clones in the sample; 70% to 90% occur only once, and 0.45% to 0.6% lies in the top ten. Deletions cut 1 base from V and 0 bases from J, with 14 bases between. The CDR3 covers 17 residues. CDR1 and CDR2 (germline): SGHDT, YYEEEE. Sequencing was performed on CD4+ T cells from peripheral blood mononuclear cells, taken in the first trimester of pregnancy. V is TRBV5-6 and J is TRBJ1-5, with a possible D match to TRBD1 (5 bases). The source of this sequence is a female donor with multiple sclerosis, enrolled in a pregnancy study. This CDR3 is CASSLWGGVYSNQPQHF. In DNA, the CDR3 is TGTGCCAGCAGCTTGTGGGGGGGAGTGTATAGCAATCAGCCCCAGCATTTT.